These 8 T cell receptor beta chains originate from one sample sequenced in a study of shared clonotypes between healthy human individuals. The protocol was immunoSEQ multiplex PCR, while the TCRdb copy is restricted to in-frame clones and leaves out a portion. Altogether more than 2,000,000 clones are present, 93% being singletons, with the ten largest covering roughly 0.36%. Specimen: naive CD4+ T cells from PBMCs. The subset was: CD45RA+ positively selected. The source is a man younger than 30 in good health. Some clones in this sample may be carry-over from other donors' samples.

The rearrangement joins TRBV28 to TRBJ2-4; D may be TRBD1 or TRBD2 (5 bases each). This CDR3 region has 16 residues. Looked up from germline, CDR1 is MDHEN and CDR2 is SYDVKM. The V end lost 7 bases, the J end lost 2 bases, and 18 bases lay between the germline ends. The CDR3 is CASTIGEGRPKNIQYF. The CDR3 DNA follows: TGTGCCAGCACTATAGGAGAGGGACGTCCCAAAAACATTCAGTACTTC.

The rearrangement joins TRBV7-9 to TRBJ2-7; no definite D call. This CDR3 spans 12 amino acids. Between the trimmed V and J ends, which lost 1 base and 9 bases, there was a span of 10 bases. Germline V gene sequence: CDR1 SEHNR, CDR2 FQNEAQ (reference sequence). The CDR3 here is CASSLVGAGQYF. CDR3 DNA sequence: TGTGCCAGCAGCTTAGTGGGCGCCGGGCAGTACTTC.

The chain uses TRBV7-6 and TRBJ2-2; TRBD2 matches at 8 bases. Germline-derived CDR1 and CDR2 are SGHVS and FNYEAQ. The CDR3 has 16 amino acids. Unmatched junction bases numbered 4, after V lost 2 bases and J lost 2 bases. Written as DNA, the CDR3 is TGTGCCAGCAGCTTAAGAGCGGGAGCCAACACCGGGGAGCTGTTTTTT. Its protein product is CASSLRAGANTGELFF.

The V gene is TRBV6-5, the J gene TRBJ2-7; D perhaps matches TRBD2 (6 bases). The germline gives CDR1 MNHEY, CDR2 SVGAGI. This CDR3 is 13 amino acids long. V lost 6 bases and J 2 bases, leaving 11 bases between the germline ends. The CDR3 sequence is CASSRGEAYEQYF. CDR3 nucleotide sequence: TGTGCCAGCAGCAGAGGGGAGGCCTACGAGCAGTACTTC.

This chain joins TRBV28 and TRBJ2-2; D possibly corresponds to TRBD2 (5 bases). The V gene's germline CDR1 is MDHEN and CDR2 SYDVKM. Trimming stripped 6 bases from V and 3 bases from J, with 14 bases between. CDR3 length equals 15 residues. The CDR3 loop is CASRTSGRDTGELFF. CDR3 DNA sequence: TGTGCCAGCAGAACCAGCGGACGGGACACCGGGGAGCTGTTTTTT.

The rearrangement links TRBV27 to TRBJ2-7, with D hard to call. V was trimmed by 2 bases and J by 3 bases, leaving 17 bases between them. CDR3 length: 16 amino acids. The germline CDR1 and CDR2 sequences are MNHEY and SMNVEV (reference sequence). CDR3 nucleotides: TGTGCCAGCAGTTTAATTCGGGTCAGGCCCTTCTACGAGCAGTACTTC. Translation gives CASSLIRVRPFYEQYF.

V and J are TRBV5-4 and TRBJ2-5, with TRBD1 as a possible D gene (5 bases). This CDR3 has 16 amino acids. V lost 4 bases to trimming and J lost 1 base, with 17 bases between them. CDR1 SGHNT and CDR2 YYREEE come from the germline V gene (reference sequence). The DNA for the CDR3 is TGTGCCAGCAGCCCCCCAGGGCCTAGATTCCAAGAGACCCAGTACTTC. It encodes CASSPPGPRFQETQYF.

The rearrangement uses TRBV6-6 and TRBJ2-1, with 9 bases matching TRBD2. Trimming took 10 bases from V and 8 from J; bases not matched to a gene: 12. The CDR3 runs to 14 residues. Per germline, CDR1 MNHNY and CDR2 SVGAGI (reference sequence). The DNA of the CDR3 is TGTGCCACCCGATTAGCGGGAGTGAAAGATGAGCAGTTCTTC. Translation: CATRLAGVKDEQFF.